A selection of T cell receptor beta chains follows, all from one sample in a study of CD8 T cells in Susac syndrome. TCRdb re-called the immunoSEQ multiplex PCR reads through MiXCR, storing one row per CDR3 protein. This sample carries 120,000 to 150,000 distinct CDR3 sequences, approximately 96% of them seen once, and the ten largest clones take 0.065% to 0.095%. Input material: CD4+ T cells from PBMCs. The origin of the receptors is a human donor with Susac syndrome. The CDR3 runs from the conserved cysteine through the conserved F or W. A D gene is named only where the DNA matches it firmly. Some rows have no size entry. The others give once, few or many, or a class for an expanded clone.

clone_size,v_call,j_call,d_call,cdr3_aa,cdr3_nt
NA,TRBV20-1,TRBJ2-7,NA,CSARDPRTGEQYF,TGCAGTGCTAGAGATCCCAGGACGGGGGAGCAGTACTTC
NA,TRBV5-6,TRBJ1-2,TRBD1,CASSEGTVHGYTF,TGTGCCAGCAGCGAAGGGACAGTACATGGCTACACCTTC
NA,TRBV14,TRBJ2-1,NA,CASSRTTNPYNEQFF,TGTGCCAGCAGCCGAACGACTAACCCTTACAATGAGCAGTTCTTC
NA,TRBV20-1,TRBJ2-1,NA,CSAAPERYNEQFF,TGCAGTGCTGCCCCGGAGAGGTACAATGAGCAGTTCTTC
NA,TRBV9,TRBJ2-1,NA,CASSVGSGSYNEQFF,TGTGCCAGCAGCGTAGGATCAGGCTCCTACAATGAGCAGTTCTTC
NA,TRBV21-1,TRBJ1-5,NA,CASSKVRGSINQPQHF,TGTGCCAGCAGCAAAGTTCGAGGAAGTATCAATCAGCCCCAGCATTTT
once,TRBV2,TRBJ2-7,NA,CASSDDAYEQYF,TGTGCCAGCAGTGATGACGCGTACGAGCAGTACTTC
NA,TRBV20-1,TRBJ1-1,NA,CSAREGGSTTEAFF,TGCAGTGCTAGAGAGGGGGGAAGCACCACTGAAGCTTTCTTT
NA,TRBV3-1,TRBJ2-3,TRBD2,CASSQEGGPPDTQYF,TGTGCCAGCAGCCAAGAGGGAGGGCCCCCAGATACGCAGTATTTT
NA,TRBV7-9,TRBJ2-4,NA,CASSLASTSAGVQYF,TGTGCCAGCAGCTTAGCTTCGACCTCGGCTGGGGTTCAGTACTTC
NA,TRBV20-1,TRBJ1-4,NA,CSARDRGVGEKLFF,TGCAGTGCTAGAGATCGTGGGGTAGGAGAAAAACTGTTTTTT
NA,TRBV4-1,TRBJ2-5,NA,CASSQVSPLGETQYF,TGCGCCAGCAGCCAAGTAAGCCCCCTGGGAGAGACCCAGTACTTC
NA,TRBV2,TRBJ2-3,TRBD2,CASSDRLAGVDTQYF,TGTGCCAGCAGTGACAGGCTAGCGGGAGTTGATACGCAGTATTTT
once,TRBV18,TRBJ2-1,TRBD1,CASSARDRAYNEQFF,TGTGCCAGCTCAGCCCGGGACAGGGCCTACAATGAGCAGTTCTTC
NA,TRBV28,TRBJ1-5,TRBD1,CASSPLGQGDQPQHF,TGTGCCAGCAGTCCCCTGGGACAGGGGGATCAGCCCCAGCATTTT
NA,TRBV5-1,TRBJ2-7,TRBD1,CASSPYGGQGYEQYF,TGCGCCAGCAGCCCCTACGGGGGACAGGGCTACGAGCAGTACTTC
NA,TRBV12-3/TRBV12-4,TRBJ2-7,TRBD1,CASRRTGGQGEQYF,TGTGCCAGCAGGCGGACAGGGGGCCAAGGCGAGCAGTACTTC
NA,TRBV20-1,TRBJ2-1,TRBD2,CSARDSTGTSGRGYNEQFF,TGCAGTGCTAGAGATTCGACTGGGACTAGCGGGAGGGGCTACAATGAGCAGTTCTTC
NA,TRBV10-2,TRBJ2-2,NA,CASRDTSNTGELFF,TGCGCCAGCCGGGACACCTCGAACACCGGGGAGCTGTTTTTT
NA,TRBV29-1,TRBJ2-5,TRBD2,CSVEGASGRQTQYF,TGCAGCGTTGAAGGGGCTAGCGGGAGGCAGACCCAGTACTTC
NA,TRBV12-3/TRBV12-4,TRBJ1-2,NA,CASSFGNHYGYTF,TGTGCCAGCAGTTTCGGGAACCACTATGGCTACACCTTC